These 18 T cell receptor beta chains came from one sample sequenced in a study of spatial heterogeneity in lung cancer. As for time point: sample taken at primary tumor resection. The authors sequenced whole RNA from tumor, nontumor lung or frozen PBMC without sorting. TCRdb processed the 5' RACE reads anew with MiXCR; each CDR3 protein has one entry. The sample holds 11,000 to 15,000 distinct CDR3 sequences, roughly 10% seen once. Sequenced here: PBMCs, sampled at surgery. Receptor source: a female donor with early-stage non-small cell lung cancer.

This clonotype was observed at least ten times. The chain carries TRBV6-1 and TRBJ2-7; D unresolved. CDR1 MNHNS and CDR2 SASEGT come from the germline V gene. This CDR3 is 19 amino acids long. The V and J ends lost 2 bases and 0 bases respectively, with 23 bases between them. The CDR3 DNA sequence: TGTGCCAGCAGTGAATTTGCCGTTTCGGTAGGGATGAGCTCCTACGAGCAGTACTTC. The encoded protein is CASSEFAVSVGMSSYEQYF.

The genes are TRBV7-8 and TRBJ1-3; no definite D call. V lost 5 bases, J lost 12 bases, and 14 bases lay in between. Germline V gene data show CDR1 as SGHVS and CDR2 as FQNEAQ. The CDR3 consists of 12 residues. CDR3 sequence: CASSIRLTDIYF. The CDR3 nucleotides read TGTGCCAGCAGCATTCGTCTCACCGACATATATTTT.

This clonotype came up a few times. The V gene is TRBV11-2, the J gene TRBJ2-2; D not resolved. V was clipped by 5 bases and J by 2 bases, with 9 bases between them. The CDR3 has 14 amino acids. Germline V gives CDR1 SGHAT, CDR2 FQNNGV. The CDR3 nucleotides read TGTGCCAGCAGCCCGCATACCAACACCGGGGAGCTGTTTTTT. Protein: CASSPHTNTGELFF.

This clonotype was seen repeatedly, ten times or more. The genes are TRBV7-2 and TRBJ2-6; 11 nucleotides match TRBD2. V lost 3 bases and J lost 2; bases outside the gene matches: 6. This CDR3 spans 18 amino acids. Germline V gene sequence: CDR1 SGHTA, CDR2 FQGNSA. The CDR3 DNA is TGTGCCAGCAGCTTGGGCCTAGCGGGGGGAGCTGGGGCCAACGTCCTGACTTTC. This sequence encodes CASSLGLAGGAGANVLTF.

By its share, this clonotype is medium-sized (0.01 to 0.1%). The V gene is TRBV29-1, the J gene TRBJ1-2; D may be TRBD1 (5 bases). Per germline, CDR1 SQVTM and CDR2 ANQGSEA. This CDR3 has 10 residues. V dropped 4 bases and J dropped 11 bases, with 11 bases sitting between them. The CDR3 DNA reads TGCAGCGTTGTGGGGGACCGGTACACCTTC. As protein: CSVVGDRYTF.

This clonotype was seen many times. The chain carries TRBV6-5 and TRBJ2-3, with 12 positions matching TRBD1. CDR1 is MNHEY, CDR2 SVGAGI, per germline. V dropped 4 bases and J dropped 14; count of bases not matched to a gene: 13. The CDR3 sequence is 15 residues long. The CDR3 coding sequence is TGTGCCAGCAGTTGGGACAGGGGGCCCTCCGGGCTTCTGTATTTT. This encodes CASSWDRGPSGLLYF.

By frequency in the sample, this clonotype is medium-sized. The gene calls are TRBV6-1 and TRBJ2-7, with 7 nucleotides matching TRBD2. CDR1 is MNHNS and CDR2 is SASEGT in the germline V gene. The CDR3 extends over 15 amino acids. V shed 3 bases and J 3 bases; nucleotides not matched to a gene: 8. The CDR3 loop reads CASSDGGGVVYEQYF. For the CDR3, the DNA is TGTGCCAGCAGTGATGGTGGGGGGGTCGTCTACGAGCAGTACTTC.

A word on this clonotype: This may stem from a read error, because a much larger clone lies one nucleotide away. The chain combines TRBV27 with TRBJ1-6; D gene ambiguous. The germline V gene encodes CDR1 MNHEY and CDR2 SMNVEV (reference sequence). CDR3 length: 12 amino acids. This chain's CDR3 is CVSSLLGSPLHF. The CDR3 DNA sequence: TGTGTCAGCAGTTTACTCGGTTCACCCCTCCACTTT.

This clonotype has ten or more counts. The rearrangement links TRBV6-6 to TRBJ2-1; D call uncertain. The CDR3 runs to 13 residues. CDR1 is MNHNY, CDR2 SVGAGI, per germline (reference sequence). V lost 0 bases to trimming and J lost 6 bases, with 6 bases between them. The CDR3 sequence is CASSYSVGNEQFF. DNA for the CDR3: TGTGCCAGCAGTTACTCGGTGGGCAATGAGCAGTTCTTC.

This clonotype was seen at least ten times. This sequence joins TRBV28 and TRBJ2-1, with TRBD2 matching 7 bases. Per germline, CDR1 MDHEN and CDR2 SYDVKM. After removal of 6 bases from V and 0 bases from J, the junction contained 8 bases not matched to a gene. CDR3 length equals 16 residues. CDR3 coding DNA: TGTGCCAGCAGGCCAATCGGGACTACCTCCTACAATGAGCAGTTCTTC. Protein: CASRPIGTTSYNEQFF.

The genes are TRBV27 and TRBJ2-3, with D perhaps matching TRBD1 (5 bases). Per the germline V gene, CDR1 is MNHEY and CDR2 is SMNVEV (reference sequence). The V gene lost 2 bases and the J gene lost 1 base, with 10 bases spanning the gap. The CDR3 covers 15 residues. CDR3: CASSLKGLGTDTQYF. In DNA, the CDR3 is TGTGCCAGCAGTTTAAAGGGGCTCGGCACAGATACGCAGTATTTT.

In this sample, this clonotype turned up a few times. The CDR3 DNA follows: TGTGCCAGCAGTACGCCGGGGACGGCGAACACCGGGGAGCTGTTTTTT. Translated: CASSTPGTANTGELFF. The V call is TRBV28, the J call TRBJ2-2; D is possibly TRBD1 or TRBD2 (5 bases each). The CDR3 is 16 amino acids. Germline assignment: CDR1 MDHEN and CDR2 SYDVKM. V was clipped by 5 bases and J by 0 bases, with 13 bases between them.

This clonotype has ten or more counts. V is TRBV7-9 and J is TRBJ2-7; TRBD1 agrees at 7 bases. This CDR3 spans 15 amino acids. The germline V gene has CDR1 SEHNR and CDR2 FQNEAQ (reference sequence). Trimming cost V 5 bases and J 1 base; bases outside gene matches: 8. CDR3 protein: CASSTWDSASYEQYF. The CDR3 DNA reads TGTGCCAGCAGCACATGGGACAGTGCTTCCTACGAGCAGTACTTC.

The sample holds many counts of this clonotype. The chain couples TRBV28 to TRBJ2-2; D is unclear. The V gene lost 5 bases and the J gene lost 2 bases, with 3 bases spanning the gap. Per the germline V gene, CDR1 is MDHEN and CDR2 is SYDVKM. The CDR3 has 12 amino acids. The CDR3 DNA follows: TGTGCCAGCAGTCTTAACACCGGGGAGCTGTTTTTT. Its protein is CASSLNTGELFF.

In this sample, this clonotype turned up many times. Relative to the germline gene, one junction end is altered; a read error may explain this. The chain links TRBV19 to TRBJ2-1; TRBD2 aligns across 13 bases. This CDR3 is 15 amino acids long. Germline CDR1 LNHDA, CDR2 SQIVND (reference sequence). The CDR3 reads CASTILAGGPGEQFF. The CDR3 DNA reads TGTGCCAGTACTATACTAGCGGGGGGGCCCGGTGAGCAGTTCTTC.

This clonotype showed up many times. CDR3 sequence reads: CSARVGTHLVGNEQFF. The CDR3 DNA follows: TGCAGTGCTAGAGTCGGGACCCACCTAGTTGGGAATGAGCAGTTCTTC. This chain uses TRBV20-1 with TRBJ2-1; D is tentatively TRBD1 or TRBD2 (5 bases each). This CDR3 has 16 amino acids. Per germline, CDR1 DFQATT and CDR2 SNEGSKA (reference sequence). Deletions cut 1 base from V and 7 bases from J, with 20 bases between.

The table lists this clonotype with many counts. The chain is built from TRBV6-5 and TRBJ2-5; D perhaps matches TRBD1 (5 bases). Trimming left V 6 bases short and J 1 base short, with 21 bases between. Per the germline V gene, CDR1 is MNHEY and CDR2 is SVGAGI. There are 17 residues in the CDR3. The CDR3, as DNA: TGTGCCAGCAGCTACAAACGGCCCGGGCAGGGCCAAGAGACCCAGTACTTC. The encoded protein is CASSYKRPGQGQETQYF.

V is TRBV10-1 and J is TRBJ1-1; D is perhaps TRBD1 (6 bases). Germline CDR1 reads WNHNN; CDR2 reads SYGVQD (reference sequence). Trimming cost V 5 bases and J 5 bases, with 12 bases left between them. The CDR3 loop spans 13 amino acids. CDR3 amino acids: CASSSGRGTEAFF. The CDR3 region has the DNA TGCGCCAGCAGTTCAGGGAGGGGGACTGAAGCTTTCTTT.